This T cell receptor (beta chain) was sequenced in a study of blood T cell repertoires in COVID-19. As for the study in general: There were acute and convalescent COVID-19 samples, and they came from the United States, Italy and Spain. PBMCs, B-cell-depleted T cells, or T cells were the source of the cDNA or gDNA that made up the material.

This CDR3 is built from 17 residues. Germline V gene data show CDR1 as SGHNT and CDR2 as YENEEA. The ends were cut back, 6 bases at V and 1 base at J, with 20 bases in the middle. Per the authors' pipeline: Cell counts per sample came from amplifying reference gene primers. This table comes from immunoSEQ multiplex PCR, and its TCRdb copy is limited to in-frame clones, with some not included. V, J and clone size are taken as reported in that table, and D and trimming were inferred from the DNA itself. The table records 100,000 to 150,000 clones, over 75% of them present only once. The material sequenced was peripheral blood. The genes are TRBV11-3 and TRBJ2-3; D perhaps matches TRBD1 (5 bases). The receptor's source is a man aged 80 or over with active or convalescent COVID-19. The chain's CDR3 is CASSSNPGPGGTDTQYF. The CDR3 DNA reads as TGTGCCAGCAGTAGCAATCCAGGGCCTGGGGGCACAGATACGCAGTATTTT.